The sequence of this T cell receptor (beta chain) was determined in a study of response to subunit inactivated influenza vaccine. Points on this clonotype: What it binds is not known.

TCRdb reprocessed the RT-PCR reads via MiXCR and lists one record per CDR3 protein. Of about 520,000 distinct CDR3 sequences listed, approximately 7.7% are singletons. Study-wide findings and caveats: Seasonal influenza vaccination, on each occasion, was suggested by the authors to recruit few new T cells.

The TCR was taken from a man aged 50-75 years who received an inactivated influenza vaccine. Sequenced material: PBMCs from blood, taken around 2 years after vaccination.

CDR3 residues: CASSQQREVTGELFF. CDR3 bases: TGTGCCAGCAGCCAACAGCGGGAGGTCACCGGGGAGCTGTTTTTT. The chain is built from TRBV4-2 and TRBJ2-2; 9 bases agree with TRBD2. This CDR3 is built from 15 residues. The V gene's germline CDR1 is LGHNA and CDR2 YNFKEQ. The ends lost 2 bases at V and 4 bases at J; junction bases unmatched: 2.